The next 13 T cell receptor beta chains were all read from a single sample in a study of vaccination and CD4 T cells after COVID-19. With the Oncomine TCR Beta short-read assay, DNA from cultured CD4+ T cells was sequenced. TCRdb used MiXCR to reprocess the PCR reads, holding one entry per CDR3 protein. The sample consists of 10,000 to 12,000 distinct CDR3 sequences, approximately 75% of them appearing once. Treatment described: approximately nine-day PBMC culture with coronavirus spike peptide pools or control peptides (ViraFEST assay). Antigens of these TCRs are unknown. The sequenced sample was CD4+ T cells from blood, cultured in vitro. Source of these receptors: a human donor who had recovered from COVID-19.

The rearrangement uses TRBV19 and TRBJ1-1; maybe TRBD1 (6 bases). Trimming removed 3 bases at V and 4 bases at J, with 15 bases between. CDR1 and CDR2 (germline): LNHDA, SQIVND (reference sequence). This CDR3 is built from 15 residues. Written as DNA, the CDR3 is TGTGCCAGTAGTATCAGGGGCCCTCGGGGCACTGAAGCTTTCTTT. This encodes CASSIRGPRGTEAFF. The full variable domain, in which reference TRBV19 and TRBJ1-1 provide the parts outside the CDR3, is DGGITQSPKYLFRKEGQNVTLSCEQNLNHDAMYWYRQDPGQGLRLIYYSQIVNDFQKGDIAEGYSVSREKKESFPLTVTSAQKNPTAFYLCASSIRGPRGTEAFFGQGTRLTVV.

The chain is built from TRBV29-1 and TRBJ1-2; unclear D gene. The length of the CDR3 is 13 residues. The V gene's germline CDR1 is SQVTM and CDR2 ANQGSEA. Trimming took off 3 bases at V and 7 bases at J, with 15 bases between the two ends. Here the CDR3 reads CSVEWRIIGGYTF. In DNA, the CDR3 is TGCAGCGTTGAGTGGCGGATCATTGGTGGCTACACCTTC.

The chain carries TRBV6-5 and TRBJ2-7; the D is unclear. Germline V lookup: CDR1 MNHEY, CDR2 SVGAGI. The CDR3 covers 12 residues. Trimming pared 4 bases from V and 4 bases from J, leaving 8 bases between. CDR3 sequence (DNA): TGTGCCAGCAGTTCCCAAGGGTACGAGCAGTACTTC. Translated, it gives CASSSQGYEQYF.

The chain couples TRBV21-1 to TRBJ1-2; TRBD1 is the table's D call and was not checked against the DNA. TRBV21-1 is shown as a pseudogene. This CDR3 comprises 18 residues. CDR3 sequence reads: CASSAHRGAFPPNYGYTF. The CDR3 DNA sequence: TGTGCCAGCAGCGCCCACAGGGGCGCATTCCCCCCTAACTATGGCTACACCTTC.

The sample holds a few counts of this clonotype. This chain links TRBV27 with TRBJ1-1; D call uncertain. The CDR3 totals 13 residues. V was trimmed by 0 bases and J by 7 bases, leaving 9 bases between them. In germline, CDR1 is MNHEY, CDR2 SMNVEV (reference sequence). The CDR3 reads CASSLSRRVEAFF. DNA for the CDR3: TGTGCCAGCAGTTTATCCCGGAGGGTTGAAGCTTTCTTT.

V usage is TRBV20-1 and J usage is TRBJ1-2, with TRBD1 matching 8 bases. The ends lost 4 bases at V and 7 bases at J; junction bases unmatched: 2. Germline-derived CDR1 and CDR2 are DFQATT and SNEGSKA (reference sequence). The CDR3 is made up of 11 amino acids. CDR3 region: CSANTGGGYTF. CDR3 nucleotide sequence: TGCAGTGCTAATACAGGGGGTGGCTACACCTTC.

V and J are TRBV19 and TRBJ2-1; D uncertain. The germline gives CDR1 LNHDA, CDR2 SQIVND (reference sequence). CDR3 length: 13 residues. V lost 3 bases and J 1 base, leaving 4 bases between the germline ends. CDR3 sequence: CASSIRSYNEQFF. DNA of the CDR3: TGTGCCAGTAGTATTAGGTCCTACAATGAGCAGTTCTTC.

This clonotype was counted a few times. The chain employs TRBV7-9 and TRBJ1-3, with D unclear. The CDR3 spans 15 residues. V was shortened by 6 bases and J by 2 bases, with 14 bases between the two germline ends. Looked up from germline, CDR1 is SEHNR and CDR2 is FQNEAQ (reference sequence). The CDR3 DNA is TGTGCCAGCAGACCCCCTGGGGTGGCTGGAAACACCATATATTTT. It yields the protein CASRPPGVAGNTIYF.

Here the CDR3 DNA reads TGTGCCAGCAGATCTACGACAGGGCCGAACACTGAAGCTTTCTTT. This codes for CASRSTTGPNTEAFF. V gene TRBV28 combines with J gene TRBJ1-1, with 7 bases aligning to TRBD1. Germline V lookup: CDR1 MDHEN, CDR2 SYDVKM. After removal of 6 bases from V and 1 base from J, the junction contained 8 bases not matched to a gene. This CDR3 spans 15 amino acids.

This chain joins TRBV28 and TRBJ1-2; 8 nucleotides align to TRBD1. Germline trimming cut 7 bases from V and 4 bases from J; bases unmatched to any gene: 17. CDR3 size: 17 residues. Germline V gene data show CDR1 as MDHEN and CDR2 as SYDVKM. The CDR3 DNA sequence: TGTGCCAGCACCCTCCGGGGGCAGGGGGCTAAGGTCTATGGCTACACCTTC. Translating it yields CASTLRGQGAKVYGYTF.

This clonotype occurred a few times. This chain uses TRBV20-1 with TRBJ1-2; D gene ambiguous. This CDR3 has 16 residues. Between the trimmed V and J ends, which lost 0 bases and 6 bases, there was a span of 20 bases. Germline loops: CDR1 DFQATT, CDR2 SNEGSKA (reference sequence). The CDR3, as DNA: TGCAGTGCTAGAGATCAGCTACCTATCCGTAGAGATGGCTACACCTTC. This encodes CSARDQLPIRRDGYTF.

A few counts support this clonotype. The V and J genes are TRBV20-1 and TRBJ1-2; D is unresolved. V lost 3 bases, J lost 6 bases, and 8 bases lay in between. The CDR3 has 11 amino acids. Germline lookup yields CDR1 DFQATT and CDR2 SNEGSKA (reference sequence). DNA for the CDR3: TGCAGTGCTAGTTCAAGGGATGGCTACACCTTC. Protein sequence: CSASSRDGYTF.

The rearrangement links TRBV15 to TRBJ2-5, with D tentatively TRBD2 (5 bases). This CDR3 is built from 17 residues. V was shortened by 0 bases and J by 1 base, with 15 bases between the two germline ends. Germline CDR1 is LNHNV and CDR2 is YYDKDF (reference sequence). The CDR3, as DNA: TGTGCCACCAGCAGAGATCGGGAAGGGCCTCGCCAAGAGACCCAGTACTTC. Its protein is CATSRDREGPRQETQYF.